This entry is about one TCR beta chain. V was clipped by 1 base and J by 1 base, with 5 bases between them. The CDR3 is 13 residues long. The V gene's germline CDR1 is SGDLS and CDR2 YYNGEE. Blood samples were obtained at baseline, cycle 4 day 1, and cycle 7 day 1. The entry originates in a study of OX40 agonist ivuxolimab in advanced cancers. Here immunoSEQ multiplex PCR was the method, and the copy in TCRdb shows in-frame clones only, minus some. The table shows roughly 120,000 clones, with about 90% occurring only once. This sample comprised CD4+ or CD8+ T cells sorted from blood, obtained in a trial of the OX40 agonist ivuxolimab. The receptor was derived from an adult with an advanced solid tumor such as melanoma, head and neck, liver or kidney cancer. The rearrangement links TRBV9 to TRBJ2-5; D gene ambiguous. The CDR3 nucleotides are TGTGCCAGCAGCGTACGCTCCCAAGAGACCCAGTACTTC. Amino acid sequence: CASSVRSQETQYF.